These 19 T cell receptor beta chains originate from one sample sequenced in a study of T-cell memory formation after mild COVID-19. TCRdb passed the 5' RACE reads through MiXCR, listing each CDR3 protein once. Of some 310,000 distinct CDR3 sequences in the sample, 20% to 25% are singletons; the top ten hold roughly 21%. Material for sequencing was PBMCs or a T cell subset sorted from them (not recorded which). Source of these receptors: a man between 18 and 29 years old who had mild COVID-19 (a few samples of this study predate the infection). Cell type and time point are not known.

This chain joins TRBV7-3 and TRBJ1-2; D unresolved. The CDR3 is 13 residues long. The germline V and J ends were trimmed by 3 bases and 6 bases, with 11 bases remaining between them. CDR1 is SGHTA and CDR2 is FQGTGA in the germline V gene. In DNA, the CDR3 is TGTGCCAGCAGCTTGGACTACAGTGATGGCTACACCTTC. It is translated as CASSLDYSDGYTF.

This clonotype came up a few times. The chain has TRBV24-1 and TRBJ1-5, with 7 bases matching TRBD1. Losses at the gene ends were 3 bases for V and 4 bases for J; bases not matched to a gene: 5. CDR1 is KGHDR and CDR2 is SFDVKD in the germline V gene. This CDR3 comprises 15 residues. This CDR3 is CATSDPGGGNQPQHF. The CDR3 DNA is TGTGCCACCAGTGATCCAGGGGGGGGGAATCAGCCCCAGCATTTT.

This sequence joins TRBV6-2 or TRBV6-3 and TRBJ1-2; D is possibly TRBD1 (6 bases). Per the germline V gene, CDR1 is MNHEY and CDR2 is SVGEGT. This CDR3 is built from 12 residues. Trimming left V 6 bases short and J 6 bases short, with 11 bases between. The CDR3 DNA is TGTGCCAGCAGCCAGGGGTACGATGGCTACACCTTC. Its protein is CASSQGYDGYTF.

In this sample, this clonotype turned up a few times. The chain uses TRBV7-2 and TRBJ2-1, with TRBD2 matching over 7 bases. The CDR3 runs to 13 residues. V was pared by 3 bases and J by 9 bases, with 5 bases of the junction left unmatched. Germline V gene sequence: CDR1 SGHTA, CDR2 FQGNSA. CDR3 amino acids: CASSLDRLAEQFF. CDR3 nucleotides: TGTGCCAGCAGCTTGGATCGACTAGCTGAGCAGTTCTTC.

This chain uses TRBV20-1 with TRBJ1-2, with TRBD1 matching over 9 bases. The V gene end was trimmed by 0 bases and the J gene end by 7 bases; junction bases not matched to a gene: 6. The CDR3 extends over 14 amino acids. Germline CDR1 is DFQATT and CDR2 is SNEGSKA (reference sequence). CDR3 region: CSARDVGTGFGYTF. CDR3 nucleotide sequence: TGCAGTGCTAGAGATGTCGGGACAGGGTTTGGCTACACCTTC.

This chain links TRBV5-4 with TRBJ2-5; possible D gene TRBD1, 6 bases. This CDR3 is built from 14 residues. Trimming shortened V by 0 bases and J by 5 bases, and 11 bases separated the two germline ends. Germline V gene sequence: CDR1 SGHNT, CDR2 YYREEE (reference sequence). CDR3 residues: CASSLAWGRETQYF. DNA of the CDR3: TGTGCCAGCAGCTTGGCCTGGGGGCGGGAGACCCAGTACTTC.

This sequence joins TRBV5-1 and TRBJ2-2; D gene unclear. V gave up 0 bases and J gave up 6 bases, with 9 bases separating them. This CDR3 is built from 14 residues. From germline, CDR1 is SGHRS and CDR2 YFSETQ. The CDR3 loop reads CASSLGPIAGELFF. The DNA for the CDR3 is TGCGCCAGCAGCTTGGGACCGATTGCCGGGGAGCTGTTTTTT.

The rearrangement links TRBV7-9 to TRBJ2-4; D not resolved. Germline V gene data show CDR1 as SEHNR and CDR2 as FQNEAQ (reference sequence). The V end lost 5 bases, the J end lost 6 bases, and 11 bases lay between the germline ends. The CDR3 runs 13 residues. CDR3 DNA: TGTGCCAGCAGCCCCTCCCCCTCAAACATTCAGTACTTC. This gives the protein CASSPSPSNIQYF.

This clonotype has only a few counts. As DNA, the CDR3 is TGTGCCAGCAGATTAAACTCGGGACACAATGAGCAGTTCTTC. Residues: CASRLNSGHNEQFF. The chain joins TRBV6-5 to TRBJ2-1; D may correspond to TRBD1 or TRBD2 (5 bases each). This CDR3 is 14 amino acids long. Trimming shortened V by 6 bases and J by 5 bases, and 14 bases separated the two germline ends. From germline, CDR1 is MNHEY and CDR2 SVGAGI.

There are many counts of this clonotype. The rearrangement joins TRBV5-6 to TRBJ2-1, with TRBD2 matching 8 bases. CDR3 length equals 15 residues. V was clipped by 1 base and J by 7 bases; unmatched bases: 7. CDR1 is SGHDT, CDR2 YYEEEE, per germline. The CDR3 is CASSLSPGGHNEQFF. As DNA, the CDR3 is TGTGCCAGCAGCTTGTCCCCGGGGGGGCATAATGAGCAGTTCTTC.

In this sample, this clonotype turned up many times. The chain is built from TRBV12-3 or TRBV12-4 and TRBJ2-5, with TRBD2 identical over 10 bases. Germline trimming cut 1 base from V and 5 bases from J; bases unmatched to any gene: 4. This CDR3 is built from 15 residues. The CDR3 is CASSLVLAGVETQYF. The CDR3 DNA sequence: TGTGCCAGCAGTTTAGTCCTAGCGGGGGTTGAGACCCAGTACTTC.

This clonotype showed up just a few times. This sequence joins TRBV27 and TRBJ1-1; weak D call: TRBD1 (6 bases). CDR1 is MNHEY and CDR2 is SMNVEV in the germline V gene (reference sequence). V dropped 7 bases and J dropped 5 bases, with 8 bases sitting between them. The CDR3 totals 11 residues. The CDR3 loop is CASNQGTEAFF. The CDR3 bases are TGTGCCAGCAACCAGGGGACTGAAGCTTTCTTT.

This chain uses TRBV7-2 with TRBJ1-2; 10 bases match TRBD1. Germline values: CDR1 SGHTA, CDR2 FQGNSA. Trimming took 5 bases from V and 2 from J; bases not matched to a gene: 5. The length of the CDR3 is 15 residues. CDR3 region: CASSTRTGGNYGYTF. In DNA form, the CDR3 reads TGTGCCAGCAGCACCCGGACAGGGGGGAACTATGGCTACACCTTC.

J is TRBJ1-3 and V is TRBV28; 8 bases agree with TRBD1. J lost 2 bases, V lost 7 bases, and 10 bases had no gene match. Looked up from germline, CDR1 is MDHEN and CDR2 is SYDVKM. This CDR3 region has 16 residues. CDR3 residues: CASTPAGGITGNTIYF. DNA for the CDR3: TGTGCCAGCACCCCCGCAGGGGGCATAACTGGAAACACCATATATTTT.

This chain joins TRBV7-2 and TRBJ1-1; no clear D gene. Trimming pared 0 bases from V and 6 bases from J, leaving 8 bases between. The CDR3 has 13 residues. Germline CDR1 SGHTA, CDR2 FQGNSA. The CDR3 region is CASSLAWAAEAFF. The DNA of the CDR3 is TGTGCCAGCAGCTTAGCATGGGCAGCTGAAGCTTTCTTT. The full variable domain, completed using reference TRBV7-2 and TRBJ1-1, is GAGVSQSPSNKVTEKGKDVELRCDPISGHTALYWYRQSLGQGLEFLIYFQGNSAPDKSGLPSDRFSAERTGGSVSTLTIQRTQQEDSAVYLCASSLAWAAEAFFGQGTRLTVV.

This clonotype occurred a few times. The gene calls are TRBV7-2 and TRBJ2-3; TRBD1 is a possible D gene (6 bases). Trimming pared 3 bases from V and 4 bases from J, leaving 14 bases between. Germline CDR1 SGHTA, CDR2 FQGNSA. The CDR3 is 15 residues long. CDR3 region: CASSFRTGTPDTQYF. CDR3 sequence (DNA): TGTGCCAGCAGCTTCAGAACAGGGACGCCAGATACGCAGTATTTT.

This clonotype has just a few counts. V usage is TRBV27 and J usage is TRBJ2-5; 7 bases are a match to TRBD2. Germline V gives CDR1 MNHEY, CDR2 SMNVEV (reference sequence). Losses at the gene ends were 1 base for V and 3 bases for J; bases not matched to a gene: 2. The CDR3 is made up of 14 amino acids. CDR3 DNA sequence: TGTGCCAGCAGTTTATGGGGGGGGGAAGAGACCCAGTACTTC. Its protein product is CASSLWGGEETQYF.

This clonotype was found a few times. CDR3 in DNA: TGCGCCAGCAGCCAAGAGGGTCCTGGCTACACCTTC. Protein: CASSQEGPGYTF. The V call is TRBV4-1, the J call TRBJ1-2, with D unresolved. The germline V gene encodes CDR1 MGHRA and CDR2 YSYEKL. Trimming left V 0 bases short and J 7 bases short, with 6 bases between. The CDR3 totals 12 residues.

This clonotype was detected only a few times. The chain links TRBV9 to TRBJ2-1; 9 nucleotides line up with TRBD2. This CDR3 contains 15 residues. J lost 3 bases, V lost 0 bases, and 1 base had no gene match. Germline V CDR1 and CDR2: SGDLS, YYNGEE. The CDR3 nucleotides are TGTGCCAGCAGCGTAGAAGCGGGGGGCTACAATGAGCAGTTCTTC. Residues: CASSVEAGGYNEQFF.